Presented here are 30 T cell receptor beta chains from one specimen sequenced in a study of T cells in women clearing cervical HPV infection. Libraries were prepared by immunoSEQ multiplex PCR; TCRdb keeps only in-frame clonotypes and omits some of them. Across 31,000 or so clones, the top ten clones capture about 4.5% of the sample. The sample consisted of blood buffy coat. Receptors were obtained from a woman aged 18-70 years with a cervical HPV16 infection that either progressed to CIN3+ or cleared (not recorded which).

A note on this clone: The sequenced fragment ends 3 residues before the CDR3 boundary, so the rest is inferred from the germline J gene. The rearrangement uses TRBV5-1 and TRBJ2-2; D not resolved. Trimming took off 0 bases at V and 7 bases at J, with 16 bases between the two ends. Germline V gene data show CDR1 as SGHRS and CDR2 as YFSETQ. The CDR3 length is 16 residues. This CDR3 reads CASSLEPGLMFGELFF. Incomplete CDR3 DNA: TGCGCCAGCAGCTTGGAACCAGGTCTTATGTTCGGGGAG.

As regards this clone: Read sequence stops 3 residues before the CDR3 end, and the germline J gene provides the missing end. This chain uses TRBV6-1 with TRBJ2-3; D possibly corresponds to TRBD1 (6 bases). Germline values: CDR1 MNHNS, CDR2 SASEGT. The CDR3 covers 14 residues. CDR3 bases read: TGTGCCAGCAGTGAAAATACAGGGCACCAGCCG. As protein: CASSENTGHQP. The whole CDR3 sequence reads CASSENTGHQPQYF.

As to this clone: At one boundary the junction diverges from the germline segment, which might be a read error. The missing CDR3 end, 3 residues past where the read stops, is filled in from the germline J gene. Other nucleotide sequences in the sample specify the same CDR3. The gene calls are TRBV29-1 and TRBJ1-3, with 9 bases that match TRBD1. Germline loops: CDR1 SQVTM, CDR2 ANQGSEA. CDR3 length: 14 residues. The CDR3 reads CSVGQGEPGNTIYF. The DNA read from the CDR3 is TGCAGCGTTGGACAGGGGGAACCTGGAAACACA.

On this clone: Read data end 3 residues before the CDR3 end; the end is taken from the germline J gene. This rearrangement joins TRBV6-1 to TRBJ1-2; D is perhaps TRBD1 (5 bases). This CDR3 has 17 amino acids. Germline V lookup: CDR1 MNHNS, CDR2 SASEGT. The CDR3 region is CASSELGTSGSTDTYTF. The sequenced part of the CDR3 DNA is TGTGCCAGCAGTGAACTTGGGACTAGCGGGAGCACAGATACC.

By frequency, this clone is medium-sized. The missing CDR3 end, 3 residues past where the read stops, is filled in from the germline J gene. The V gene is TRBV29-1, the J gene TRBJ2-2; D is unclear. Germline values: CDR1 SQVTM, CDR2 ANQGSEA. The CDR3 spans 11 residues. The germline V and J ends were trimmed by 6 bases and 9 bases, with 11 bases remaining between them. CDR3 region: CSVPTDRELFF. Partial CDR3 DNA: TGCAGCGTACCCACCGACAGGGAG.

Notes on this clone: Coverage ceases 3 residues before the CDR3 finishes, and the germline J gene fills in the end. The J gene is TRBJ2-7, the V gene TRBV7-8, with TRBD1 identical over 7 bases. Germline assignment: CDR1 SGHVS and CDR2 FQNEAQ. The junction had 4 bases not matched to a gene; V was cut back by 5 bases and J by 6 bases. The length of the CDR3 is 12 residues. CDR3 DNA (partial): TGTGCCAGCAGCCTACAGGGGCCCGAG. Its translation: CASSLQGPE. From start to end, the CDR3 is CASSLQGPEQYF.

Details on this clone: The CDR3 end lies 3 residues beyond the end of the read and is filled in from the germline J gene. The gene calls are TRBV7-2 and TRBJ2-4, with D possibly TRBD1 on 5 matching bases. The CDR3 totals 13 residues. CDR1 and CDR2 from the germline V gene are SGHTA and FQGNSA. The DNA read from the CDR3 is TGTGCCAGCAGCTTACCTAGGGGCTATGGT. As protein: CASSLPRGYG. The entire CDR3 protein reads CASSLPRGYGQYF. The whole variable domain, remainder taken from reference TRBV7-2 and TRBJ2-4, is GAGVSQSPSNKVTEKGKDVELRCDPISGHTALYWYRQSLGQGLEFLIYFQGNSAPDKSGLPSDRFSAERTGGSVSTLTIQRTQQEDSAVYLCASSLPRGYGQYFGAGTRLSVL.

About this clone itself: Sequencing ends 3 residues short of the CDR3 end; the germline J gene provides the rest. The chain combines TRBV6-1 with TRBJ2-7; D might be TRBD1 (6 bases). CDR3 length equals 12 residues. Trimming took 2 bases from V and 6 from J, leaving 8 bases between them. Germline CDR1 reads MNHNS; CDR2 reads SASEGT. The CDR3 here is CASSEPRGEQYF. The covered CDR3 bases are TGTGCCAGCAGTGAACCCAGGGGCGAG.

Incomplete CDR3 DNA: TGTGCCAGCAGCCAACGACTAGCGGGAGTGATTGTGTATGAG. Its protein is CASSQRLAGVIVYE. The whole CDR3 reads CASSQRLAGVIVYEQFF. The chain links TRBV14 to TRBJ2-1; 12 positions match TRBD2. Read data end 3 residues before the CDR3 end; the end is taken from the germline J gene. This CDR3 is 17 amino acids long. Trimming at V came to 2 bases and at J to 8 bases, leaving 10 bases not matched to a gene. Germline assignment: CDR1 SGHDN and CDR2 FVKESK.

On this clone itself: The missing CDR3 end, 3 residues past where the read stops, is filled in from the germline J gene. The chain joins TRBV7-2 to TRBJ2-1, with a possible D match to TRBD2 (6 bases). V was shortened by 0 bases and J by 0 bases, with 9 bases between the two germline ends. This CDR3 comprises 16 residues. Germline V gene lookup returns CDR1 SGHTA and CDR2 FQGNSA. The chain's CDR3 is CASSLASSDSYNEQFF. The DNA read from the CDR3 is TGTGCCAGCAGCTTAGCCTCTAGCGACTCCTACAATGAG.

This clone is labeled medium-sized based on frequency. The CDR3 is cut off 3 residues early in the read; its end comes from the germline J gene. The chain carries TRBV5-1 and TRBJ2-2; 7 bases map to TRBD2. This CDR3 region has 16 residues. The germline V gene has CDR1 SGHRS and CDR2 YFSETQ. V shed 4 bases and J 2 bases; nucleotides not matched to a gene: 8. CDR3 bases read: TGCGCCAGCAGCCAACACCCGGGGGGTAACACCGGGGAG. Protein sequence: CASSQHPGGNTGE. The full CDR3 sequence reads CASSQHPGGNTGELFF. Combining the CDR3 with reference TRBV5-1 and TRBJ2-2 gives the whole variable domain KAGVTQTPRYLIKTRGQQVTLSCSPISGHRSVSWYQQTPGQGLQFLFEYFSETQRNKGNFPGRFSGRQFSNSRSEMNVSTLELGDSALYLCASSQHPGGNTGELFFGEGSRLTVL.

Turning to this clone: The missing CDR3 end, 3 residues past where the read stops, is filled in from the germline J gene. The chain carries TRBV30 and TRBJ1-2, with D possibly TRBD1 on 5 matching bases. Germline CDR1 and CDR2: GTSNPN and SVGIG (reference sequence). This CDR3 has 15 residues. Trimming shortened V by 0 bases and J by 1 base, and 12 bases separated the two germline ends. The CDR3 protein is CAWSVDSNINYGYTF. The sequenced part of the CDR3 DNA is TGTGCCTGGAGTGTAGACAGCAACATTAACTATGGC.

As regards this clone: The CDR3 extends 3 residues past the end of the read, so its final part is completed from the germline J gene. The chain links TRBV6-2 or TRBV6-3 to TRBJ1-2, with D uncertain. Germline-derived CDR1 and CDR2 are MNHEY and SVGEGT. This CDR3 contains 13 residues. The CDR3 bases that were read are TGTGCCAGCACAACCCAGTGGGCCAATGAC. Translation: CASTTQWAND. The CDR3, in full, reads CASTTQWANDYTF.

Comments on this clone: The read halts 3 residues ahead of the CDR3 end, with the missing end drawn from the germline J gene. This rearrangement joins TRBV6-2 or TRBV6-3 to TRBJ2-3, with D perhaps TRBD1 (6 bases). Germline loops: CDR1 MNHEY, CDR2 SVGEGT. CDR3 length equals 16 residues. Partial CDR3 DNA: TGTGCCAGCAGCCCCTGGGAACAGGGTAGCAATCAGCCG. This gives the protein CASSPWEQGSNQP. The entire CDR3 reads CASSPWEQGSNQPQYF.

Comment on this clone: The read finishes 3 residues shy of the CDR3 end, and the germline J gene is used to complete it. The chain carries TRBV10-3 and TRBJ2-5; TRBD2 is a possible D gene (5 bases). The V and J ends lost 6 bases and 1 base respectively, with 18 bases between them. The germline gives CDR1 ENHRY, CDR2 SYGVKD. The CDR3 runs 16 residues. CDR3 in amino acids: CAISPAAGRAQETQYF. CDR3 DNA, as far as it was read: TGTGCCATCAGCCCGGCCGCGGGTCGGGCCCAAGAGACC.

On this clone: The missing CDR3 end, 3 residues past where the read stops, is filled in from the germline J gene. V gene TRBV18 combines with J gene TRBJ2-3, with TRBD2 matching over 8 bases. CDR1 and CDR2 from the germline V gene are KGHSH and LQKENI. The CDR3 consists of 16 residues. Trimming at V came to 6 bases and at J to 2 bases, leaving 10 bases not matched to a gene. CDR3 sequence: CASSPLRRGDTDTQYF. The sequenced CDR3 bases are TGTGCCAGCTCCCCTCTAAGGCGGGGGGACACAGATACG.

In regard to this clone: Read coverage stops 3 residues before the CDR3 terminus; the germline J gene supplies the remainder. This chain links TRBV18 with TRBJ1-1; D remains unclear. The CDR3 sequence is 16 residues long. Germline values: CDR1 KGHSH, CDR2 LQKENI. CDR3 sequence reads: CASSPAWAFQQEKAFF. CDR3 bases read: TGTGCCAGCTCACCGGCTTGGGCTTTTCAGCAGGAAAAA.

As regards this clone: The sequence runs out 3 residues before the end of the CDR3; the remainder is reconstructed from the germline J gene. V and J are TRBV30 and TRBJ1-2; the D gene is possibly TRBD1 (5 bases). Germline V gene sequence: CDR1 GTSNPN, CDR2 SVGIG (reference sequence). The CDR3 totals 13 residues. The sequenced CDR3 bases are TGTGCCTGGAGCGGGGGGAATACAGATACC. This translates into CAWSGGNTDT. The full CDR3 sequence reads CAWSGGNTDTYTF.

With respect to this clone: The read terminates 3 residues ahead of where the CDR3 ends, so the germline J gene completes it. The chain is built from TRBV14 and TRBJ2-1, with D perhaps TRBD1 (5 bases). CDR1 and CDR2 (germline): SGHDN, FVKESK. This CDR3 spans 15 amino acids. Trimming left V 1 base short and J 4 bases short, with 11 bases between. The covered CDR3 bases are TGTGCCAGCAGCCAAGTGTCAGGGAAATACAATGAG. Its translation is CASSQVSGKYNE. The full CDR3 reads CASSQVSGKYNEQFF.

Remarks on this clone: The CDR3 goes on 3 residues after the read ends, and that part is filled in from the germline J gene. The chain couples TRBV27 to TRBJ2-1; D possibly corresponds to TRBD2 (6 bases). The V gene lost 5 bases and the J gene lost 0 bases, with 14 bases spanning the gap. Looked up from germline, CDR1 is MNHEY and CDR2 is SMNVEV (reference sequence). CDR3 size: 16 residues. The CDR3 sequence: CASSGLGGRSYNEQFF. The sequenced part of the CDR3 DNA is TGTGCCAGCAGTGGCCTCGGAGGGCGCTCCTACAATGAG.

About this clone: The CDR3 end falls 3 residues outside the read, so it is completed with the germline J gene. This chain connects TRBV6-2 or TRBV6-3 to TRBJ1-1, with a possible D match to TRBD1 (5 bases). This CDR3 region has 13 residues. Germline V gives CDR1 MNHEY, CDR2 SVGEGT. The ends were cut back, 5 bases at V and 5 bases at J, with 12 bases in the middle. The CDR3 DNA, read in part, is TGTGCCAGCAGTAAACAGGTTTGGACTGAA. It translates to CASSKQVWTE. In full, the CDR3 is CASSKQVWTEAFF.

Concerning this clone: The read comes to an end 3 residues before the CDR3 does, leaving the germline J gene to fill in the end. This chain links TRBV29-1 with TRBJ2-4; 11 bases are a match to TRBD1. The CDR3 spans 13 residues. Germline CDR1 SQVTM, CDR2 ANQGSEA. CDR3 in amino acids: CSTWTGGHYGQYF. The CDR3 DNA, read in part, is TGCAGCACCTGGACAGGGGGCCACTATGGT.

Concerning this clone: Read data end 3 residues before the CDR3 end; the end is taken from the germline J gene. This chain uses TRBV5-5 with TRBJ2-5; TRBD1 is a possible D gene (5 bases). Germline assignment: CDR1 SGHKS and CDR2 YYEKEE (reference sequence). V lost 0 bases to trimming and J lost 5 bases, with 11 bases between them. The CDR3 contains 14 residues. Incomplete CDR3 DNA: TGTGCCAGCAGCTTGGCGGCAGGGCTGGAGACC. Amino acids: CASSLAAGLET. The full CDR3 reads CASSLAAGLETQYF.

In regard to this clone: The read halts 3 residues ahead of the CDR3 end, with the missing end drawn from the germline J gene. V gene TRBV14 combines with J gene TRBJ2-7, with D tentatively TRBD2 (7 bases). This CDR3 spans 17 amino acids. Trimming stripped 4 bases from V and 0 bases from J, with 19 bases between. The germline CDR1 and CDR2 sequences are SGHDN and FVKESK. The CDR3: CASSLMGGARRSYEQYF. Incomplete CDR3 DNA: TGTGCCAGCAGCCTAATGGGGGGGGCTCGCCGCTCCTACGAG. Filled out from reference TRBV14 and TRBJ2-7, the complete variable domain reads EAGVTQFPSHSVIEKGQTVTLRCDPISGHDNLYWYRRVMGKEIKFLLHFVKESKQDESGMPNNRFLAERTGGTYSTLKVQPAELEDSGVYFCASSLMGGARRSYEQYFGPGTRLTVT.

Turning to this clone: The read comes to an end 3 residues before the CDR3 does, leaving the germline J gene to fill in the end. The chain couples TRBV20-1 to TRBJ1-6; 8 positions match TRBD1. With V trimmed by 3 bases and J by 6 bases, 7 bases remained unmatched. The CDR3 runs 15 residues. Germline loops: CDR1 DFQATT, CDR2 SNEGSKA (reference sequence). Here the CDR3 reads CSASGQGDLNSPLHF. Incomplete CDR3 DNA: TGCAGTGCTAGCGGACAGGGAGATCTTAATTCACCC.

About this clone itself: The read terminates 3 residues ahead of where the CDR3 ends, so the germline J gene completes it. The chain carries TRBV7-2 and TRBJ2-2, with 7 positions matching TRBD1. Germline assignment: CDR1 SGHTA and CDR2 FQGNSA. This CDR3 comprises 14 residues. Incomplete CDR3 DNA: TGTGCCAGCAGCGCACTAGGGGGCCTTTCACCG. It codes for CASSALGGLSP. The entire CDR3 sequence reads CASSALGGLSPLFF.

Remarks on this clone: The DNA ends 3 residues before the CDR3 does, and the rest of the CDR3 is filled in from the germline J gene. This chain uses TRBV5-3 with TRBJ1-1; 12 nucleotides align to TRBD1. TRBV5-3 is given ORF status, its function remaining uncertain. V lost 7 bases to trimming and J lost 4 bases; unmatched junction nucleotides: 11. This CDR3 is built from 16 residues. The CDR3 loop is CARGGGQGAVGTEAFF. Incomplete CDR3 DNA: TGTGCCAGAGGGGGGGGACAGGGGGCCGTGGGCACTGAA.

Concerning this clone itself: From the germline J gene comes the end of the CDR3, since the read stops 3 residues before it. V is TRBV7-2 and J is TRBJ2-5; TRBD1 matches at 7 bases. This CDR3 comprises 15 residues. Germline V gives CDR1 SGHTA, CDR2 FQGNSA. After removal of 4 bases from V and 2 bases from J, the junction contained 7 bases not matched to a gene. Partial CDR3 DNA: TGTGCCAGCAGCTCGCAAGGACAGGAGCAAGAGACC. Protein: CASSSQGQEQET. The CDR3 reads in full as CASSSQGQEQETQYF.

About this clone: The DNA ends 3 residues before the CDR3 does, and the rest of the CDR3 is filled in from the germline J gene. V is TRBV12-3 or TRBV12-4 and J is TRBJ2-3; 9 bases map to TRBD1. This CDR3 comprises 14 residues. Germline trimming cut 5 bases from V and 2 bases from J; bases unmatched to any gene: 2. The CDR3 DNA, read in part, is TGTGCCAGCAGTGACAGGGGGTACACAGATACG. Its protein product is CASSDRGYTDT. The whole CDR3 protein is CASSDRGYTDTQYF.

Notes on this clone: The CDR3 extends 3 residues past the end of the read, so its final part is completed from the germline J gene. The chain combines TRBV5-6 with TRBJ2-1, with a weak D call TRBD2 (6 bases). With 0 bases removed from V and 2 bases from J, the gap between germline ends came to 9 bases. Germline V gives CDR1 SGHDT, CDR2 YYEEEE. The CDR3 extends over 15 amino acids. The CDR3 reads CASSLGGGTYNEQFF. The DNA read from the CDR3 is TGTGCCAGCAGCTTGGGTGGGGGGACCTACAATGAG.